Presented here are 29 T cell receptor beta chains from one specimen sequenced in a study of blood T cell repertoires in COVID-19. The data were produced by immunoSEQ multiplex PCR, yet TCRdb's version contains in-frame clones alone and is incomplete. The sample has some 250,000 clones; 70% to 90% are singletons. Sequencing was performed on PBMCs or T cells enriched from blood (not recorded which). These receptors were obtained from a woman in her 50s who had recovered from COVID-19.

For the CDR3, the DNA is TGTGCCAGCTCACCGGGGGCGCAGCTCGTCAATGAGCAGTTCTTC. This sequence encodes CASSPGAQLVNEQFF. The chain combines TRBV18 with TRBJ2-1; tentative D call: TRBD1 (6 bases). CDR3 length: 15 residues. Between the trimmed V and J ends, which lost 3 bases and 6 bases, there was a span of 15 bases. The germline V gene encodes CDR1 KGHSH and CDR2 LQKENI.

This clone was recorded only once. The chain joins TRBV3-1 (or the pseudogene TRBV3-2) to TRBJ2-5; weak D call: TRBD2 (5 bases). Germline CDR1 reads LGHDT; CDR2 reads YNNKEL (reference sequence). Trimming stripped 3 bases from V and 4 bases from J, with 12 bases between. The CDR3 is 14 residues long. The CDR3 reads CASSQYGIGETQYF. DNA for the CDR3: TGTGCCAGCAGCCAGTACGGGATTGGAGAGACCCAGTACTTC.

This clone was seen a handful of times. DNA for the CDR3: TGCAGCGTTGTTTACACAGGGGGAAACACTGAAGCTTTCTTT. The encoded protein is CSVVYTGGNTEAFF. The chain employs TRBV29-1 and TRBJ1-1; TRBD1 aligns across 8 bases. The CDR3 totals 14 residues. Losses at the gene ends were 4 bases for V and 2 bases for J; bases not matched to a gene: 6. The V gene's germline CDR1 is SQVTM and CDR2 ANQGSEA.

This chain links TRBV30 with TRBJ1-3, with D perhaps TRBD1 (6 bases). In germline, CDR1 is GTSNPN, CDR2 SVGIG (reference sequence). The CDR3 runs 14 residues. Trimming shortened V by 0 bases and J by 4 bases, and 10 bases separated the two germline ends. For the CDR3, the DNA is TGTGCCTGGAGTGTACAGGGTGCCGGAAACACCATATATTTT. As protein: CAWSVQGAGNTIYF.

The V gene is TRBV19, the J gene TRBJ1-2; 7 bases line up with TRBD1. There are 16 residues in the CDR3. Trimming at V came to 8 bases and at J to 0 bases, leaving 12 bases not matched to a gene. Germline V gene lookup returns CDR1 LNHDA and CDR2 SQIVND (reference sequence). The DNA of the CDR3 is TGTGCCAGTGCGGACAAGGGGGCTGCAGCTAACTATGGCTACACCTTC. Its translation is CASADKGAAANYGYTF.

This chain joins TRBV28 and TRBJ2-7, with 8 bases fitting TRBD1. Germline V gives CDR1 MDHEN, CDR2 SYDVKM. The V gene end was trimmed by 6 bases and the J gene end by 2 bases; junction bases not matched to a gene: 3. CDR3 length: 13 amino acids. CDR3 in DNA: TGTGCCAGCAGACCAGGGGGCACCTACGAGCAGTACTTC. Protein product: CASRPGGTYEQYF.

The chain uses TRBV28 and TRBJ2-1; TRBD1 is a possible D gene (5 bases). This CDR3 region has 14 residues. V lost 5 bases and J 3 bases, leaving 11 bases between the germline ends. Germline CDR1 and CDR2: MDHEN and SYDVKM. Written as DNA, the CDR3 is TGTGCCAGCAGTACCCGACAGTTCTACAATGAGCAGTTCTTC. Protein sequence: CASSTRQFYNEQFF.

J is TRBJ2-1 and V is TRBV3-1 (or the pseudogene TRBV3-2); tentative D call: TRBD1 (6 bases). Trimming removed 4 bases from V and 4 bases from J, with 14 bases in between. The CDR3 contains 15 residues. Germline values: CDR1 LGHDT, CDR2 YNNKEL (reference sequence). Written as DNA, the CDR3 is TGTGCCAGCAGCCCGATGGGGGCGGCTTACAATGAGCAGTTCTTC. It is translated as CASSPMGAAYNEQFF.

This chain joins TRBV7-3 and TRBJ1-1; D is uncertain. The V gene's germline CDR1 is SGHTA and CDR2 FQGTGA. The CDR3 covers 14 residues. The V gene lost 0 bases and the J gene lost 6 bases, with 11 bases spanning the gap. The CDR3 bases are TGTGCCAGCAGCTTAACGAGTGCGTCCGCTGAAGCTTTCTTT. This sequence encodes CASSLTSASAEAFF.

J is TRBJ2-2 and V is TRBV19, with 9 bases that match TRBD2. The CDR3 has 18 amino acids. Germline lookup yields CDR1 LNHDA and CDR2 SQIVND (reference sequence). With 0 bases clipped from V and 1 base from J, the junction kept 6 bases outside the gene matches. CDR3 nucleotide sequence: TGTGCCAGTAGTATAGAGCCTAGCGGGGATATGAACACCGGGGAGCTGTTTTTT. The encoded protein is CASSIEPSGDMNTGELFF.

The CDR3 region is CASSTFGQGGVYGYTF. As DNA, the CDR3 is TGTGCCAGCAGCACATTTGGACAGGGGGGTGTCTATGGCTACACCTTC. The genes are TRBV9 and TRBJ1-2; 10 nucleotides align to TRBD1. This CDR3 is 16 amino acids long. Germline V gene lookup returns CDR1 SGDLS and CDR2 YYNGEE. V gave up 4 bases and J gave up 4 bases; unmatched junction bases: 10. Full variable domain (rest looked up from reference TRBV9 and TRBJ1-2): DSGVTQTPKHLITATGQRVTLRCSPRSGDLSVYWYQQSLDQGLQFLIQYYNGEERAKGNILERFSAQQFPDLHSELNLSSLELGDSALYFCASSTFGQGGVYGYTFGSGTRLTVV.

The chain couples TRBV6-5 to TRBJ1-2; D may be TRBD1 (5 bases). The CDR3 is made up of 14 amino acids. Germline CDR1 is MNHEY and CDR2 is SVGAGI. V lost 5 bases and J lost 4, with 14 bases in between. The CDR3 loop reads CASSPDLGVYGYTF. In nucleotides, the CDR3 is TGTGCCAGCAGTCCTGACCTAGGGGTCTATGGCTACACCTTC.

This CDR3 reads CASRPTSGSTVEQFF. The CDR3, as DNA: TGTGCCAGCAGACCGACTAGCGGGAGTACGGTTGAGCAGTTCTTC. The rearrangement joins TRBV3-1 (or the pseudogene TRBV3-2) to TRBJ2-1, with 12 bases aligning to TRBD2. CDR1 is LGHDT and CDR2 is YNNKEL in the germline V gene (reference sequence). The CDR3 loop spans 15 amino acids. With V trimmed by 6 bases and J by 9 bases, 9 bases remained unmatched.

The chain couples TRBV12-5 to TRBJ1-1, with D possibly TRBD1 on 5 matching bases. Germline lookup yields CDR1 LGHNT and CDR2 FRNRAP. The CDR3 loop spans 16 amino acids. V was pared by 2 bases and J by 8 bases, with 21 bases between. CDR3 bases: TGTGCTAGTGGTTTGCCCTCCCCCGGGGGAACCCGGGAAGCTTTCTTT. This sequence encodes CASGLPSPGGTREAFF.

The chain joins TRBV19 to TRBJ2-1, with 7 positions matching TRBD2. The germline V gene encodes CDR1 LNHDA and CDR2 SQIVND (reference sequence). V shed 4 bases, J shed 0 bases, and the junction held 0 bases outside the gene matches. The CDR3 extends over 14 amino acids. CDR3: CASSTSGSYNEQFF. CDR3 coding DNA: TGTGCCAGTAGTACTAGCGGCTCCTACAATGAGCAGTTCTTC.

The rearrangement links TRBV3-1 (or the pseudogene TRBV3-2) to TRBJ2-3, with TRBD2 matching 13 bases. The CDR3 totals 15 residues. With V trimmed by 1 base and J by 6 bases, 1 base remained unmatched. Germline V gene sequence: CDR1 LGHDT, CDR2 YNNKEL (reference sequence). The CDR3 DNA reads TGTGCCAGCAGCCAAGGACTAGCGGGAGGTGATACGCAGTATTTT. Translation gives CASSQGLAGGDTQYF.

The CDR3, as DNA: TGTGCCAGTAACCTATCTAGGGGAATCTATGGCTACACCTTC. It translates to CASNLSRGIYGYTF. The chain combines TRBV19 with TRBJ1-2; TRBD1 might be the D (5 bases). Germline V gene data show CDR1 as LNHDA and CDR2 as SQIVND (reference sequence). Between the trimmed V and J ends, which lost 7 bases and 4 bases, there was a span of 16 bases. The CDR3 length is 14 residues.

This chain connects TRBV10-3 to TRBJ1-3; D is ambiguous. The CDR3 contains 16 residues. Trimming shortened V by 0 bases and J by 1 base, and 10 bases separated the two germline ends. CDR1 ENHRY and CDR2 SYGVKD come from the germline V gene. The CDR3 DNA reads TGTGCCATCAGTGAGTCGATCCGGGGATCTGGAAACACCATATATTTT. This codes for CAISESIRGSGNTIYF.

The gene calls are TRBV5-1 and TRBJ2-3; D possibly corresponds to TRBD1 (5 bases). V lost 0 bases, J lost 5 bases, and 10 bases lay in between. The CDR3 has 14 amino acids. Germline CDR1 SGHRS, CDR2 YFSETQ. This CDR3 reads CASSLDSTGDTQYF. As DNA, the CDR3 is TGCGCCAGCAGCTTGGACTCCACAGGAGATACGCAGTATTTT.

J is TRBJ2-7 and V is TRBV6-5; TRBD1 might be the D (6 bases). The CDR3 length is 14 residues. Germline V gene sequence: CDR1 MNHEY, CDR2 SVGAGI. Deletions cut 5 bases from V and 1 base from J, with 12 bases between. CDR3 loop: CASSQFRGSYEQYF. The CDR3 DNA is TGTGCCAGCAGTCAATTCAGGGGTTCCTACGAGCAGTACTTC.

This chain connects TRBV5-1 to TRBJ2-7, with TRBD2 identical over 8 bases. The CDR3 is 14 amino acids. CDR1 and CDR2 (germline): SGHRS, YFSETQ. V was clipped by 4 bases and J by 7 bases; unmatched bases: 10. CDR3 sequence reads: CASSTPGTSREQYF. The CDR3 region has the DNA TGCGCCAGCAGCACTCCCGGGACTAGTCGTGAGCAGTACTTC.

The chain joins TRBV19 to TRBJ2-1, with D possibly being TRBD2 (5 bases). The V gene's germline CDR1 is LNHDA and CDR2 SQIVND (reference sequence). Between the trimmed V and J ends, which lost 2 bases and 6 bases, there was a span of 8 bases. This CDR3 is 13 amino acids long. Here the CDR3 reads CASSITGINEQFF. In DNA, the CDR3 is TGTGCCAGTAGTATAACCGGGATCAATGAGCAGTTCTTC.

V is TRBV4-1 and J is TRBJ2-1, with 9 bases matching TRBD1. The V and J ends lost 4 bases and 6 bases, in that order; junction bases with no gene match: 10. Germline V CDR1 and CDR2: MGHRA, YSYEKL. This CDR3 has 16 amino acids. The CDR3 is CASSRVPGQGINEQFF. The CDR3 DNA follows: TGCGCCAGCAGCCGCGTCCCGGGACAGGGAATCAATGAGCAGTTCTTC.

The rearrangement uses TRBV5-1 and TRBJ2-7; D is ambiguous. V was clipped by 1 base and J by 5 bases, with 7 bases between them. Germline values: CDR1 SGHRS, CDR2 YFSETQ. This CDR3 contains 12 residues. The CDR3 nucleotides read TGCGCCAGCAGCTTGATACCGGACGAGCAGTACTTC. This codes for CASSLIPDEQYF.

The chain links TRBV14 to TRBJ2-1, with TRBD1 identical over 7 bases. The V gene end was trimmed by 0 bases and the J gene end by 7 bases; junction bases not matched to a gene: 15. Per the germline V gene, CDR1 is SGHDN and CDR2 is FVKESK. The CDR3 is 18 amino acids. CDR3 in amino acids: CASSQDFYAGTDYNEQFF. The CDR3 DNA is TGTGCCAGCAGCCAAGATTTTTACGCCGGGACAGATTATAATGAGCAGTTCTTC.

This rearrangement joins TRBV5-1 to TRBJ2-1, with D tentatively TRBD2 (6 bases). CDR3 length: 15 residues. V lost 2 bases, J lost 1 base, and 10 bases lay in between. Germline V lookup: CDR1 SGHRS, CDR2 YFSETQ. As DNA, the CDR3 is TGCGCCAGCAGCTTCCTAGCGAAGTCCTACAATGAGCAGTTCTTC. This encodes CASSFLAKSYNEQFF.

The DNA for the CDR3 is TGTGCCAGCAGTTCCGGGACAGGGATCTACGAGCAGTACTTC. The encoded protein is CASSSGTGIYEQYF. The chain employs TRBV28 and TRBJ2-7; the match to TRBD1 covers 9 bases. J lost 3 bases, V lost 4 bases, and 4 bases had no gene match. Germline V gene sequence: CDR1 MDHEN, CDR2 SYDVKM. The CDR3 has 14 residues.

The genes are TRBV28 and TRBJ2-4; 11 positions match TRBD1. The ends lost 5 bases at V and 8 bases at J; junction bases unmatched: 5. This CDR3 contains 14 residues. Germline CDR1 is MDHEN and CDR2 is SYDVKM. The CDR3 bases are TGTGCCAGCAGTCCCGGACAGGGGGCAGACATTCAGTACTTC. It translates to CASSPGQGADIQYF.

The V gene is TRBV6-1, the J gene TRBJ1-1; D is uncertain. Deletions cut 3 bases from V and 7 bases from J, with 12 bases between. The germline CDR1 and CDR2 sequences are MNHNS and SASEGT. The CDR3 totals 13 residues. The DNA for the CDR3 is TGTGCCAGCAGTGAGAGTATCCGATTTGAAGCTTTCTTT. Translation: CASSESIRFEAFF.